The 6 T cell receptor beta chains presented below share a single source sample, sequenced in a study of type 1 and type 2 diabetes patients. Genomic DNA was the PCR template. A primer set of 30 forward and 13 reverse primers amplified the CDR3. TCRdb re-called the multiplex PCR reads with MiXCR, one entry per CDR3 protein. Here the sample spans fewer than 300,000 distinct CDR3 sequences, 45% to 60% being singletons. The sample was peripheral blood mononuclear cells (PBMCs). The origin of the receptors is a man between 18 and 29 years old with type 2 diabetes.

This clonotype was seen a few times. This chain joins TRBV25-1 and TRBJ1-5; TRBD1 is a possible D gene (6 bases). Deletions cut 4 bases from V and 4 bases from J, with 11 bases between. Per the germline V gene, CDR1 is MGHDK and CDR2 is SYGVNS. This CDR3 has 14 amino acids. The CDR3 region has the DNA TGTGCCAGCAGTGCTACAGGGAGGAATCAGCCCCAGCATTTT. This translates into CASSATGRNQPQHF.

This clonotype was seen many times. This chain links TRBV10-3 with TRBJ2-7, with D hard to call. In germline, CDR1 is ENHRY, CDR2 SYGVKD. The CDR3 is 13 amino acids. V dropped 3 bases and J dropped 3 bases, with 9 bases sitting between them. CDR3: CAISDDSYYEQYF. The CDR3 DNA reads TGTGCCATCAGTGATGACTCATACTACGAGCAGTACTTC.

This clonotype was seen a few times. This rearrangement joins TRBV12-3 or TRBV12-4 to TRBJ1-6; D not certain. This CDR3 contains 15 residues. Trimming cost V 5 bases and J 5 bases, with 13 bases left between them. Here the CDR3 reads CASSPQDGNNSPLHF. Written as DNA, the CDR3 is TGTGCCAGCAGTCCCCAGGACGGTAATAATTCACCCCTCCACTTT.

This clonotype was picked up a small number of times. CDR3 sequence: CASSIDRWQSNTGELFF. DNA of the CDR3: TGTGCCAGTAGTATAGATCGTTGGCAGAGTAACACCGGGGAGCTGTTTTTT. The chain carries TRBV19 and TRBJ2-2; D call uncertain. Deletions cut 0 bases from V and 2 bases from J, with 13 bases between. The CDR3 totals 17 residues. The germline V gene encodes CDR1 LNHDA and CDR2 SQIVND (reference sequence).

This sequence joins TRBV9 and TRBJ2-7; 9 nucleotides match TRBD1. The CDR3 sequence is 15 residues long. Germline V gene sequence: CDR1 SGDLS, CDR2 YYNGEE. The ends lost 2 bases at V and 6 bases at J; junction bases unmatched: 9. The CDR3 protein is CASSVDWDRASEQYF. The CDR3 nucleotides read TGTGCCAGCAGCGTTGACTGGGACAGGGCTTCCGAGCAGTACTTC.

A few counts support this clonotype. The V call is TRBV19, the J call TRBJ1-1, with 7 bases matching TRBD1. The CDR3 sequence is 14 residues long. Per the germline V gene, CDR1 is LNHDA and CDR2 is SQIVND (reference sequence). The V and J ends lost 10 bases and 3 bases, in that order; junction bases with no gene match: 11. CDR3 sequence (DNA): TGTGCCATCAGCATACAGGGGAAGGACACTGAAGCTTTCTTT. This gives the protein CAISIQGKDTEAFF.